This is a list of T cell receptor beta chains from one sample in a study of T-cell memory formation after mild COVID-19. TCRdb used MiXCR to reprocess the 5' RACE reads, holding one entry per CDR3 protein. The table records 300,000 to 350,000 distinct CDR3 sequences, about 13% of them present only once. The sample consisted of PBMCs or a T cell subset sorted from them (not recorded which). These receptor sequences come from a man younger than 35 who had mild COVID-19 (a few samples of this study predate the infection). Cell type and time point are not known. Both conserved end residues are part of each CDR3. A D gene is named only where the DNA matches it firmly. Clone size appears in some rows only: once, few, many, or a class for an expanded clone.

TRBV7-6,TRBD1,few,TRBJ2-3,TGTGCCAGCAGCTTAGGGACAGGGGTAAATACGCAGTATTTT,CASSLGTGVNTQYF
TRBV4-3,TRBD1,-,TRBJ2-1,TGCGCCAGCAGCCAAGAGATTGGGACAGCCCTCTTCTTC,CASSQEIGTALFF
TRBV28,TRBD1,-,TRBJ1-1,TGTGCCAGCGGCCCCCCCCCCCCCGGGACAGGGGGCACTGAAGCTTTCTTT,CASGPPPPGTGGTEAFF
TRBV19,-,few,TRBJ2-3,TGTGCCAGTAGTATGCAGGGAACAGATACGCAGTATTTT,CASSMQGTDTQYF
TRBV19,-,many,TRBJ2-1,TGTGCCAGTGCATGGGGTCGCTCCTACAATGAGCAGTTCTTC,CASAWGRSYNEQFF
TRBV3-1,-,few,TRBJ2-6,TGTGCCAGCAGCCCAGACGGGGGCCTGACCTCTGGGGCCAACGTCCTGACTTTC,CASSPDGGLTSGANVLTF
TRBV7-9,-,many,TRBJ2-4,TGTGCCAGCAGCCTTTCCGGCCGCAGGGCTAACATTCAGTACTTC,CASSLSGRRANIQYF
TRBV6-1,TRBD1,-,TRBJ2-7,TGTGCCAGCAGTGAACCGGGACAGGGGGAATCCGAGCAGTACTTC,CASSEPGQGESEQYF
TRBV11-2,-,-,TRBJ2-7,TGTGCCAGCAGCGCGGGACTGGACTACGAGCAGTACTTC,CASSAGLDYEQYF
TRBV6-5,TRBD1,-,TRBJ1-2,TGTGCCAGCAGTTACCTTCGGGTAGGGACAGGGCTGCGCTATGGCTACACCTTC,CASSYLRVGTGLRYGYTF
TRBV10-3,TRBD1,-,TRBJ2-5,TGTGCCATCAGTGACCGCGTTAGGACAGGGAATTTTGAGACCCAGTACTTC,CAISDRVRTGNFETQYF
TRBV6-6,-,-,TRBJ2-4,TGTGCCAGCAGTTACTCGGGGAGCCTTCAGTACTTC,CASSYSGSLQYF
TRBV4-1,-,-,TRBJ1-4,TGCGCCAGCAGCCAACTGGGCGCCCCTGATGAAAAACTGTTTTTT,CASSQLGAPDEKLFF
TRBV7-9,TRBD1,few,TRBJ1-5,TGTGCCAGCAGCTATGGACAGGGTGTGAATCAGCCCCAGCATTTT,CASSYGQGVNQPQHF
TRBV7-9,-,-,TRBJ1-4,TGTGCCAGCACCCTGGGGGAAAAACTGTTTTTT,CASTLGEKLFF
TRBV6-5,-,-,TRBJ1-5,TGTGCCAGCAGCCTCGGGGGCCCCCAGGATCAGCCCCAGCATTTT,CASSLGGPQDQPQHF
TRBV4-3,-,-,TRBJ1-1,TGCGCCAGCAGCCTCGAGGACAGGAACACTGAAGCTTTCTTT,CASSLEDRNTEAFF
TRBV5-1,TRBD2,few,TRBJ2-3,TGCGCCAGCAGCGATCAGCGGGGGGGCGGAGATACGCAGTATTTT,CASSDQRGGGDTQYF
TRBV11-2,-,-,TRBJ2-1,TGTGCCAGCAGCTCCCGGGGCGGGGAGTTTCCGAACAATGAGCAGTTCTTC,CASSSRGGEFPNNEQFF
TRBV7-3,-,-,TRBJ2-1,TGTGCCAGCAGTTCCCAGGGTGACAATGAGCAGTTCTTC,CASSSQGDNEQFF
TRBV15,-,few,TRBJ1-2,TGTGCCACCCGAAGGGACACCATAATGAGAAGCAGCTACACCTTC,CATRRDTIMRSSYTF
TRBV4-1,-,few,TRBJ2-5,TGCGCCAGCAGCCAAGTCCCCCCAGGGAAGACCCAGTACTTC,CASSQVPPGKTQYF
TRBV12-3/TRBV12-4,-,few,TRBJ2-2,TGTGCCAGCAGTTTAGTAGGGCAGAGGAACACCGGGGAGCTGTTTTTT,CASSLVGQRNTGELFF
TRBV7-9,TRBD1,-,TRBJ1-1,TGTGCCAGCAGCCCACGACAGGGCCTAGTCCTCAACACTGAAGCTTTCTTT,CASSPRQGLVLNTEAFF
TRBV27,-,few,TRBJ2-5,TGTGCCAGCAGGTCACCGAAAGAGACCCAGTACTTC,CASRSPKETQYF
TRBV7-6,-,few,TRBJ2-2,TGTGCCAGCAGCTTAAGTAATAGCTACACCGGGGAGCTGTTTTTT,CASSLSNSYTGELFF
TRBV18,-,few,TRBJ1-2,TGTGCCAGCTCACTTAACGGGGACTATGGCTACACCTTC,CASSLNGDYGYTF
TRBV18,-,few,TRBJ2-7,TGTGCCAGCTCACCACCGAGACTAGCCTACGAGCAGTACTTC,CASSPPRLAYEQYF
TRBV10-3,TRBD2,few,TRBJ2-3,TGTGCCATACACCGGGGGGGCGAATCAGATACGCAGTATTTT,CAIHRGGESDTQYF
TRBV7-9,-,-,TRBJ1-3,TGTGCCAGCAGCTCGGGCTTCGGGCCCAGAGACAGCAACTCTGGAAACACCATATATTTT,CASSSGFGPRDSNSGNTIYF
TRBV12-3/TRBV12-4,-,few,TRBJ1-1,TGTGCCAGCAGTTCCGATATGCTAGGACAAGCTTTCTTT,CASSSDMLGQAFF
TRBV4-2,-,many,TRBJ1-6,TGTGCCAGCAGCCAAGCTCAGGGGTCCTATAATTCACCCCTCCACTTT,CASSQAQGSYNSPLHF
TRBV20-1,-,-,TRBJ2-7,TGCAGTGCTCGGGGTGGACTCCGCGCGGAAGAGTACTTC,CSARGGLRAEEYF
TRBV25-1,TRBD1,few,TRBJ1-1,TGTGCCAGCAGTGGAGGAGGACAGGATTTCGAAGCTTTCTTT,CASSGGGQDFEAFF
TRBV20-1,TRBD2,few,TRBJ2-1,TGCAGTGCTAGAGGGAGACTAGCGGGCAAGAATGAGCAGTTCTTC,CSARGRLAGKNEQFF
TRBV7-8,-,-,TRBJ1-6,TGTGCCAGCAGCTTATTGTCGGGGCTTTCACCCCTCCACTTT,CASSLLSGLSPLHF
TRBV7-2,-,few,TRBJ2-2,TGTGCCAGCAGCTTAGAGCTATTTACCGGGGAGCTGTTTTTT,CASSLELFTGELFF
TRBV7-9,-,few,TRBJ2-3,TGTGCCAGCAGCTTAGGGGGGGCACCAGATACGCAGTATTTT,CASSLGGAPDTQYF
TRBV20-1,-,few,TRBJ1-2,TGCAGTGCCCAAGGGACTGGGTATGGCTACACCTTC,CSAQGTGYGYTF
TRBV5-6,-,few,TRBJ1-4,TGTGCCAGCAGCTTGGTGGTGTCGGGGGGCAATGAAAAACTGTTTTTT,CASSLVVSGGNEKLFF
TRBV7-9,-,-,TRBJ2-2,TGTGCCAGCAGCTGGAGTAGAGGGGTTGCCGGGGAGCTGTTTTTT,CASSWSRGVAGELFF
TRBV7-9,TRBD2,-,TRBJ2-1,TGTGCCAGCAGAAGACTAGCGGCGTATGAGCAGTTCTTC,CASRRLAAYEQFF
TRBV12-3/TRBV12-4,-,-,TRBJ2-2,TGTGCCAGCATTGAAATGGCAGGGGTAACCGGGGAGCTGTTTTTT,CASIEMAGVTGELFF
TRBV6-5,TRBD2,few,TRBJ2-3,TGTGCCAGCAGGGTTAGCGGGGGACTTGATACGCAGTATTTT,CASRVSGGLDTQYF
TRBV20-1,-,many,TRBJ2-7,TGCAGTGCTAGGGGGGTGCGGGACCACGAGCAGTACTTC,CSARGVRDHEQYF
TRBV7-6,-,few,TRBJ1-2,TGTGCCAGCAGCTCCCCCGGTGTAAGGGGCTACACCTTC,CASSSPGVRGYTF
TRBV27,-,few,TRBJ1-5,TGTGCCAGCAGTAAGGGGATGGATCAGCCCCAGCATTTT,CASSKGMDQPQHF
TRBV2,-,many,TRBJ2-5,TGTGCCAGCAATCAGCTAGACCAAGAGACCCAGTACTTC,CASNQLDQETQYF
TRBV3-1,-,-,TRBJ2-3,TGTGCCAGCAGCTACCGGACACCTACAGATACGCAGTATTTT,CASSYRTPTDTQYF
TRBV12-3/TRBV12-4,-,-,TRBJ1-1,TGTGCCAGCAGCTATGGACACAGGGCGAACACTGAAGCTTTCTTT,CASSYGHRANTEAFF
TRBV7-9,TRBD1,-,TRBJ1-1,TGTGCCAGCAGCCGGGAGGGGGCTATCACTGAAGCTTTCTTT,CASSREGAITEAFF
TRBV5-4,-,-,TRBJ1-5,TGTGCCAGCACCCCTGGCGCGGAACGAAAGGGAAACAATCAGCCCCAGCATTTT,CASTPGAERKGNNQPQHF
TRBV20-1,-,few,TRBJ2-3,TGCAGTGCTAATGGTAGACTAGTAACAGATACGCAGTATTTT,CSANGRLVTDTQYF
TRBV5-1,-,many,TRBJ2-1,TGCGCCAGCAGCTTGGGCTGGGAGAGGTTCTTC,CASSLGWERFF
TRBV6-6,-,-,TRBJ2-5,TGTGCCAGCAGGGGGTCTGGAGAGACCCAGTACTTC,CASRGSGETQYF
TRBV24-1,-,many,TRBJ1-1,TGTGCCACCAGTGATTCCGGGAGGCCGAACACTGAAGCTTTCTTT,CATSDSGRPNTEAFF
TRBV7-2,-,few,TRBJ2-5,TGTGCCAGCAGCTTAGTGGGGCTAGCGAGAGGGGAGACCCAGTACTTC,CASSLVGLARGETQYF